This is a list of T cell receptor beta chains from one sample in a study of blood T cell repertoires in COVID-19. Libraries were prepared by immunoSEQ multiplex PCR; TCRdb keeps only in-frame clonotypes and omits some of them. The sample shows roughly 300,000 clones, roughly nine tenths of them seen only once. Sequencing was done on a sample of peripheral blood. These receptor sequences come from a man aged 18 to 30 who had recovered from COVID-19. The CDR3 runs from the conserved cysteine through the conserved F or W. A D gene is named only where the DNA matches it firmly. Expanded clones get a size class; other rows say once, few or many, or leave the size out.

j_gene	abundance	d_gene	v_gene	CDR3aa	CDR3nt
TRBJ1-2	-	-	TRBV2	CAIQRHIANYGYTF	TGTGCCATCCAGAGACACATAGCTAACTATGGCTACACCTTC
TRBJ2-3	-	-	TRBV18	CASSRVAGRNYDVQYF	TGTGCCAGCTCACGGGTTGCGGGTAGGAATTATGATGTGCAGTATTTT
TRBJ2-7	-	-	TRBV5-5	CASSSGGGYEQYF	TGTGCCAGCAGCTCCGGGGGAGGTTACGAGCAGTACTTC
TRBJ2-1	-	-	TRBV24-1	CATSDTSTGTSSYNEQFF	TGTGCCACCAGTGATACATCTACAGGGACGAGCTCCTACAATGAGCAGTTCTTC
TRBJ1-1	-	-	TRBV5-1	CASSGGQLNTEAFF	TGCGCCAGCAGCGGGGGACAACTCAACACTGAAGCTTTCTTT
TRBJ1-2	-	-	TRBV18	CASSPRQDGTNYGYTF	TGTGCCAGCTCACCGAGACAGGACGGAACTAACTATGGCTACACCTTC
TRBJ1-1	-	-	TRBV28	CASSFVGGEDTEAFF	TGTGCCAGCAGTTTTGTGGGGGGTGAGGACACTGAAGCTTTCTTT
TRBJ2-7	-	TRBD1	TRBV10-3	CAISDRDRGTHEQYF	TGTGCCATCAGTGACCGGGACAGGGGCACCCACGAGCAGTACTTC
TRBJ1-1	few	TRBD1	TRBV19	CASSAGQGNTEAFF	TGTGCCAGTAGTGCCGGACAGGGGAACACTGAAGCTTTCTTT
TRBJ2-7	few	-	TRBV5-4	CASSGGDTIPGEQYF	TGTGCCAGCAGTGGGGGGGACACCATCCCCGGGGAGCAGTACTTC
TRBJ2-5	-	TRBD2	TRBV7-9	CASSPWTSGRDETQYF	TGTGCCAGCAGCCCATGGACTAGCGGGAGAGACGAGACCCAGTACTTC
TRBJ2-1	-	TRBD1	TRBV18	CASSDTGGYNEQFF	TGTGCCAGCTCAGACACAGGGGGCTACAATGAGCAGTTCTTC
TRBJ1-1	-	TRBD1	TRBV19	CASRKQGAWNTEAFF	TGTGCCAGTAGAAAACAGGGGGCCTGGAACACTGAAGCTTTCTTT
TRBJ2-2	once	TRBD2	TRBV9	CASSLGLAGLTGELFF	TGTGCCAGCAGCCTGGGACTAGCGGGACTCACCGGGGAGCTGTTTTTT
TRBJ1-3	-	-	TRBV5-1	CASSLEEVGSGNTIYF	TGCGCCAGCAGCTTGGAGGAGGTCGGCTCTGGAAACACCATATATTTT
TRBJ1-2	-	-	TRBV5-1	CASSMARDGYTF	TGCGCCAGCAGCATGGCCCGGGATGGCTACACCTTC
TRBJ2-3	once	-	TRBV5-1	CASSSGVSSTDTQYF	TGCGCCAGCAGCTCGGGAGTCTCTAGCACAGATACGCAGTATTTT
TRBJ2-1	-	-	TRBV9	CASSVEGGNNNEQFF	TGTGCCAGCAGCGTAGAGGGCGGGAACAACAATGAGCAGTTCTTC
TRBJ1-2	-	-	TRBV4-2	CASSQGGVPHNYGYTF	TGTGCCAGCAGCCAGGGAGGGGTCCCGCATAACTATGGCTACACCTTC
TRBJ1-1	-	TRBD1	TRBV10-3	CAIRSDRASAEAFF	TGTGCCATCAGATCGGACAGGGCGAGCGCTGAAGCTTTCTTT
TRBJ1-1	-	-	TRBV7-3	CASSLAPGNTEAFF	TGTGCCAGCAGCTTAGCACCGGGGAACACTGAAGCTTTCTTT
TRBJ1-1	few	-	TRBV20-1	CSAVPGFEAFF	TGCAGTGCTGTTCCGGGGTTTGAAGCTTTCTTT
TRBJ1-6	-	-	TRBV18	CASSPTRDESPLHF	TGTGCCAGCTCACCTACGAGGGATGAGTCACCCCTCCACTTT
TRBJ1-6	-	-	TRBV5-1	CASSPGGQNGSPLHF	TGCGCCAGCAGCCCAGGCGGGCAGAACGGCTCACCCCTCCACTTT
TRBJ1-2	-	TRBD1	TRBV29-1	CSVDPYRGQGGYTF	TGCAGCGTTGACCCCTACAGGGGGCAAGGTGGCTACACCTTC
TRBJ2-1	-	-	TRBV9	CASSVDGGSSYNEQFF	TGTGCCAGCAGCGTAGACGGCGGCAGCTCCTACAATGAGCAGTTCTTC
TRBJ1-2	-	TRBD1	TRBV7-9	CASSLDRDSLLTNYGYTF	TGTGCCAGCAGCTTGGACCGGGACAGCCTCTTAACTAACTATGGCTACACCTTC
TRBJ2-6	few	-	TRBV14	CASSHEGIGANVLTF	TGTGCCAGCAGCCATGAGGGAATTGGGGCCAACGTCCTGACTTTC
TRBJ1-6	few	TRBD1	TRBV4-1	CASSQGTGGNSPLHF	TGCGCCAGCAGCCAAGGGACAGGGGGGAATTCACCCCTCCACTTT
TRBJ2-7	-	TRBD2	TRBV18	CASSPKRTRVGDEQYF	TGTGCCAGCTCACCTAAAAGGACTAGGGTCGGAGACGAGCAGTACTTC
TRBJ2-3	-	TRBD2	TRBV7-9	CASSSLSGGFTDTQYF	TGTGCCAGCAGCTCCCTTAGCGGGGGGTTCACAGATACGCAGTATTTT
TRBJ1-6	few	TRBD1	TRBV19	CASRAGQAVYSPLHF	TGTGCCAGTCGCGCAGGACAGGCGGTTTATTCACCCCTCCACTTT
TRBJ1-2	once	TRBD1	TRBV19	CASSLGQGMSGGYTF	TGTGCCAGTAGTCTCGGACAGGGGATGTCAGGTGGCTACACCTTC
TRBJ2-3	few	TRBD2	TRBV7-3	CASSLGLAGVKDTQYF	TGTGCCAGCAGCCTCGGACTAGCGGGAGTCAAAGATACGCAGTATTTT
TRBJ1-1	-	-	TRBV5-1	CASSLGGGENTEAFF	TGCGCCAGCAGCTTGGGTGGCGGCGAGAACACTGAAGCTTTCTTT
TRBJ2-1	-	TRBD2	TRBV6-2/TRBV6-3	CASSYELARNEQFF	TGTGCCAGCAGTTATGAACTAGCGCGCAATGAGCAGTTCTTC
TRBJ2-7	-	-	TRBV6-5	CASSYFPGSYEQYF	TGTGCCAGCAGTTACTTCCCAGGGTCTTACGAGCAGTACTTC
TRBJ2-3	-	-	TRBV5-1	CASSGGGGSTDTQYF	TGCGCCAGCAGCGGGGGCGGGGGTAGCACAGATACGCAGTATTTT
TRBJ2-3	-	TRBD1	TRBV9	CASSANPRQGGDTQYF	TGTGCCAGCAGCGCTAACCCCAGACAGGGGGGTGATACGCAGTATTTT
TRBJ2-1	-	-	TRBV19	CASSPDGTPYNEQFF	TGTGCCAGTAGTCCTGACGGGACTCCGTACAATGAGCAGTTCTTC
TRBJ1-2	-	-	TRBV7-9	CASSLGSGGFSYGYTF	TGTGCCAGCAGCTTAGGTAGTGGGGGGTTTAGCTATGGCTACACCTTC
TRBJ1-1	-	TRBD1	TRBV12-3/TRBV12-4	CASSFGTDTEAFF	TGTGCCAGCAGTTTTGGGACAGACACTGAAGCTTTCTTT
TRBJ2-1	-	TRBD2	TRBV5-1	CASSAGLGEYEQFF	TGCGCCAGCAGCGCGGGACTAGGGGAATACGAGCAGTTCTTC
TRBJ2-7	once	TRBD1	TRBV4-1	CASSQDEGQGILEQYF	TGCGCCAGCAGCCAAGATGAGGGACAGGGAATTCTCGAGCAGTACTTC
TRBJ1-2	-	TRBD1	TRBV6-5	CASSRGQGSYGYTF	TGTGCCAGCAGCCGGGGACAGGGGTCCTATGGCTACACCTTC
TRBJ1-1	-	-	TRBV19	CASKERAGEAFF	TGTGCCAGTAAAGAGAGGGCAGGTGAAGCTTTCTTT
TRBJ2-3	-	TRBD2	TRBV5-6	CASSWIAGGPSDTQYF	TGTGCCAGCAGCTGGATAGCGGGGGGGCCTTCAGATACGCAGTATTTT
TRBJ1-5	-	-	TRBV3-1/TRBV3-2	CASSQFSPTYSFRGNQPQHF	TGTGCCAGCAGCCAATTTTCACCTACGTACTCCTTTCGCGGCAATCAGCCCCAGCATTTT
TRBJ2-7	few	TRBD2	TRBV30	CAWSRTSGRARQYF	TGTGCCTGGAGTCGTACTAGCGGGAGGGCCCGTCAGTACTTC
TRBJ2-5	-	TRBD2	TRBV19	CASSLLAGPQETQYF	TGTGCCAGTAGTCTCCTAGCGGGCCCACAAGAGACCCAGTACTTC
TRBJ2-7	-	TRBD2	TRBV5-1	CASSLGLAVLYEQYF	TGCGCCAGCAGCTTGGGACTAGCGGTCCTCTACGAGCAGTACTTC
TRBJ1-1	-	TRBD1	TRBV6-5	CASSYSGTVNTEAFF	TGTGCCAGCAGTTACTCAGGGACAGTGAACACTGAAGCTTTCTTT
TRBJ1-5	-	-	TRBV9	CASSVGQWDQPQHF	TGTGCCAGCAGCGTAGGACAGTGGGATCAGCCCCAGCATTTT
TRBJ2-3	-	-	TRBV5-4	CASSTYTDTQYF	TGTGCCAGCAGCACCTACACAGATACGCAGTATTTT
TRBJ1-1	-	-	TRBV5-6	CASSAGGHFNTEAFF	TGTGCCAGCAGTGCAGGAGGTCATTTTAACACTGAAGCTTTCTTT
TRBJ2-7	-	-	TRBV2	CASSERSTSYEQYF	TGTGCCAGCAGTGAGAGGTCCACCTCCTACGAGCAGTACTTC
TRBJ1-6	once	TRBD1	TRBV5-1	CASSRDREIYNSPLHF	TGCGCCAGCAGTCGGGACAGGGAAATCTATAATTCACCCCTCCACTTT